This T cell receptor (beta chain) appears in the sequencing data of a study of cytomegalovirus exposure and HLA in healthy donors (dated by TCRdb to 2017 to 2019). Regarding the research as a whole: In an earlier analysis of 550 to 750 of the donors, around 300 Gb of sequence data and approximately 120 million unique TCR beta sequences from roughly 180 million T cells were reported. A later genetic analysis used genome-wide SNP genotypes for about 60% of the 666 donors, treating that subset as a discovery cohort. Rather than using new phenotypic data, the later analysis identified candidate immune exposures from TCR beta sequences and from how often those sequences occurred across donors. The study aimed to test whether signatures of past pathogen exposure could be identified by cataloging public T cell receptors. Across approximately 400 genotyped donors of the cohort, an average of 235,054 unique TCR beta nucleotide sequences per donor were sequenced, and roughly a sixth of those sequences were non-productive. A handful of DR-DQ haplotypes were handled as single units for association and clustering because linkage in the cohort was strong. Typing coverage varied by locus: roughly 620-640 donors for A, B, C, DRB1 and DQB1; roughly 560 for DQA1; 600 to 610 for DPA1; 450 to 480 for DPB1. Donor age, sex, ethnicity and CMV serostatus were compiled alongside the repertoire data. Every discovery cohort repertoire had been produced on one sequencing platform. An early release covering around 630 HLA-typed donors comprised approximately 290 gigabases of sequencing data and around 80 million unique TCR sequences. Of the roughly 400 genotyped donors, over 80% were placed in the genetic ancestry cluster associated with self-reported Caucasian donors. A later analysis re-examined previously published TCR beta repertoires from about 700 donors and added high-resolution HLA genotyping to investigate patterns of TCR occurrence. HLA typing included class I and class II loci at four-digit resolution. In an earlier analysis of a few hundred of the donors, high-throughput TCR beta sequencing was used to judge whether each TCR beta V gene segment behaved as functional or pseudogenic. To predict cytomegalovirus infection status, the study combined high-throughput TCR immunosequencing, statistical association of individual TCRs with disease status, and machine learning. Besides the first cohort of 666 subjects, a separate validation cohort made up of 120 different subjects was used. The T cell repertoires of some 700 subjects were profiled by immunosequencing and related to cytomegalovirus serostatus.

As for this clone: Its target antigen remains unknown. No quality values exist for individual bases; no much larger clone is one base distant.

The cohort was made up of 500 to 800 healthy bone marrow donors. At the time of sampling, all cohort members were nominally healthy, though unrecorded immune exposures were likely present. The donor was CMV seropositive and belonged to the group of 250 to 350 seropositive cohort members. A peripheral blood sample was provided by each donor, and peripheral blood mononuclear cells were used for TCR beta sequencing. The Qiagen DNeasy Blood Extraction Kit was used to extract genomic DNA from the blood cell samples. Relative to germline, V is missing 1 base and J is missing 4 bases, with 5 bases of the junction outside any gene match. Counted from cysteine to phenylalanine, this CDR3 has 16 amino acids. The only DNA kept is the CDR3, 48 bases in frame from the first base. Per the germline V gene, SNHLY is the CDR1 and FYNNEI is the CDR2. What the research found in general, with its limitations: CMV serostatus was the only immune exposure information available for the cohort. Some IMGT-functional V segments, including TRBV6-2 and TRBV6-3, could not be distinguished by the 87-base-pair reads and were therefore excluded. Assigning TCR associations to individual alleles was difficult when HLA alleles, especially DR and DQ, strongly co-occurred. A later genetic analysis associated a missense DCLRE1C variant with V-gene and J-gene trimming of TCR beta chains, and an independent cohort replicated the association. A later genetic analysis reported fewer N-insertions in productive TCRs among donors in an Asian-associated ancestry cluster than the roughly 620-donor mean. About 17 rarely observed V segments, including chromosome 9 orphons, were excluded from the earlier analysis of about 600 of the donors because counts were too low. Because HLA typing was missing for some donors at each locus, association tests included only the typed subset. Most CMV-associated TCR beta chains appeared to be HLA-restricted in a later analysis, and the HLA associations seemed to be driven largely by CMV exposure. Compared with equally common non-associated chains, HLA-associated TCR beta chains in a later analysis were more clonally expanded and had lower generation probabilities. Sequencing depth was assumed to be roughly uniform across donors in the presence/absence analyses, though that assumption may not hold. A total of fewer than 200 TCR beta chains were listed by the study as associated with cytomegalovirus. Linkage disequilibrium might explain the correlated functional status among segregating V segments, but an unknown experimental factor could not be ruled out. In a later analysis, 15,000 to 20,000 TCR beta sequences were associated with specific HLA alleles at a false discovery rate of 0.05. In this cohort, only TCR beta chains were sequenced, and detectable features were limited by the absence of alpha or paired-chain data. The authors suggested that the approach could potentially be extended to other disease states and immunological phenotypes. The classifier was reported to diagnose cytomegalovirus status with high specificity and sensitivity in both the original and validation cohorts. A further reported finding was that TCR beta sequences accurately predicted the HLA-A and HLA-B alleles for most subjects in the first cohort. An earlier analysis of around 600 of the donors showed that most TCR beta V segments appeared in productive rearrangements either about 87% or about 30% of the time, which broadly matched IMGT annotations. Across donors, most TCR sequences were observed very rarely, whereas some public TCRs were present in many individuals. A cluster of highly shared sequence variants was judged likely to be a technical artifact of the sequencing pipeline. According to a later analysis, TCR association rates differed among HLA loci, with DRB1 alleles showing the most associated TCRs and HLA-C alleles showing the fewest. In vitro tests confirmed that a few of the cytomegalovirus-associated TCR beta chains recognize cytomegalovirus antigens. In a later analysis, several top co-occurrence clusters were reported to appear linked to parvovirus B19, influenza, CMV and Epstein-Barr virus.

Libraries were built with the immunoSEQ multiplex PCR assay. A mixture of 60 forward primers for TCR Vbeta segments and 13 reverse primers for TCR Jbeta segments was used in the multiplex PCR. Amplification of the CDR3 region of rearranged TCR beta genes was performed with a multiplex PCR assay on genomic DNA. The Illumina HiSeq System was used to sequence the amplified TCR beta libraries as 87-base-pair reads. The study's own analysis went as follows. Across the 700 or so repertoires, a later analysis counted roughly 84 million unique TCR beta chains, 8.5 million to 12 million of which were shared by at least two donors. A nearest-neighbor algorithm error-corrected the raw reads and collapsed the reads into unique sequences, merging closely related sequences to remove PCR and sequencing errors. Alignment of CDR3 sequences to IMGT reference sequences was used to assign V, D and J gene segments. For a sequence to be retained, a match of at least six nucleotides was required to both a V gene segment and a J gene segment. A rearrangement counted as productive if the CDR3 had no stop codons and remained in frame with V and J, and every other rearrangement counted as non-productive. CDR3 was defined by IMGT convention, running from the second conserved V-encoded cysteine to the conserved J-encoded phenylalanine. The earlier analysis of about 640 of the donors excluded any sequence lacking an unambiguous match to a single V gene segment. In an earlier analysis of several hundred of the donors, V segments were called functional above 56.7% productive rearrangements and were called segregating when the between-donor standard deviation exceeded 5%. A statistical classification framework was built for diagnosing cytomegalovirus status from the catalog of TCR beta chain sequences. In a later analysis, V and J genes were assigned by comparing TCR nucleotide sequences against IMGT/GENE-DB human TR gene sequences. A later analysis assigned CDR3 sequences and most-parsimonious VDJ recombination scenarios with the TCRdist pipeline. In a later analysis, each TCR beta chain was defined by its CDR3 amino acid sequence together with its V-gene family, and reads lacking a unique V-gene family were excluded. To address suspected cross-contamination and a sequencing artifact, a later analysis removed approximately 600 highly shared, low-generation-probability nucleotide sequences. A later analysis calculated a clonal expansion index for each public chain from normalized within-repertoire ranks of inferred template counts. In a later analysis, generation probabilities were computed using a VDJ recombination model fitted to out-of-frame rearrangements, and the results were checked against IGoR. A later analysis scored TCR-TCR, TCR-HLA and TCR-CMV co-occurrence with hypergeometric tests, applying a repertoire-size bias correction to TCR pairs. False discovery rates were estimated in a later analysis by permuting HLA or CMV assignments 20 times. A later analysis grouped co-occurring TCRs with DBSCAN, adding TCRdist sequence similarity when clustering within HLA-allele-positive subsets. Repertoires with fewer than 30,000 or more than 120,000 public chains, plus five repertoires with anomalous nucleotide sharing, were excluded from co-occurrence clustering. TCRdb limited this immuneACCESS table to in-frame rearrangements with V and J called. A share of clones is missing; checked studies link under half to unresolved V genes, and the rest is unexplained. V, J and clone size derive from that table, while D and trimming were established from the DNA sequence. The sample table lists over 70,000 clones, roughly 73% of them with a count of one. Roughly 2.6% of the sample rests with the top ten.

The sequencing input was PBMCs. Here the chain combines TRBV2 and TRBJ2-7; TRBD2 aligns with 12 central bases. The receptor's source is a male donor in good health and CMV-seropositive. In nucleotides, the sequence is TGTGCCAGCAGTGAAGTGACTAGCGGGAGTTTGTACGAGCAGTACTTC. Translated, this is CASSEVTSGSLYEQYF.